The clone carrying this T cell receptor (beta chain) was recorded at least ten times. The target antigen is unknown. Unique molecular identifiers (one per individual cDNA molecule) were attached. TCRdb analysed the 5' RACE reads with MiXCR anew, one entry per CDR3 protein. The sample has tens of thousands of distinct CDR3 sequences; about 5.2% are singletons. This sample was taken from a study of early T cells in non-severe SARS-CoV-2 infection. Across the study: The input, bulk RNA from unsorted whole blood, was sequenced, and chains were unpaired.

General observations from the study: Private and CD4 specificities were missed by VDJdb matching, which favored anti-spike CD8 responses.

The CDR3 runs 15 residues. V lost 5 bases, J lost 2 bases, and 16 bases lay in between. Germline V gene data show CDR1 as MNHEY and CDR2 as SMNVEV (reference sequence). The clonotype comes from an adult who was a healthcare worker with PCR-confirmed SARS-CoV-2 infection or an uninfected control (not recorded which). The source was whole blood, collected at baseline. The chain couples TRBV27 to TRBJ2-7, with D unresolved. CDR3 nucleotides: TGTGCCAGCAGTCCCCCTCTCGGAGTTCCCTACGAGCAGTACGTC. Translation: CASSPPLGVPYEQYV.